These 32 T cell receptor beta chains came from one sample sequenced in a study of neurological immune-mediated disorders. Each CDR3 protein is one row after TCRdb ran MiXCR on the 5' RACE reads. Counted here are roughly 70,000 distinct CDR3 sequences, 3% to 5% occurring once; the ten biggest clones make up roughly 1.4%. What was sequenced was PBMCs. The receptor source for this set is a man aged 25 to 45 with multiple sclerosis.

This clonotype has ten or more counts. This chain uses TRBV5-6 with TRBJ1-1; a weak D match, TRBD1 (5 bases). The germline gives CDR1 SGHDT, CDR2 YYEEEE. The CDR3 is made up of 14 amino acids. With 2 bases removed from V and 6 bases from J, the gap between germline ends came to 14 bases. The CDR3 region has the DNA TGTGCCAGCAGCTTTTACAGGCTTGGCGCTGAAGCTTTCTTT. Protein: CASSFYRLGAEAFF.

Many counts were recorded for this clonotype. The chain links TRBV20-1 to TRBJ1-2; D is perhaps TRBD1 (5 bases). Trimming cost V 3 bases and J 3 bases, with 8 bases left between them. CDR1 is DFQATT, CDR2 SNEGSKA, per germline (reference sequence). The CDR3 contains 12 residues. CDR3 sequence: CSARLGDYGYTF. DNA of the CDR3: TGCAGTGCTAGGCTGGGGGACTATGGCTACACCTTC.

This clonotype turned up a few times. The chain joins TRBV18 to TRBJ2-5; D is possibly TRBD2 (6 bases). This CDR3 region has 15 residues. V lost 1 base, J lost 3 bases, and 12 bases lay in between. Germline V gene lookup returns CDR1 KGHSH and CDR2 LQKENI. CDR3 sequence (DNA): TGTGCCAGCTCACCACTAGCGTGGAGGGAAGAGACCCAGTACTTC. Its protein is CASSPLAWREETQYF. Supplemented by reference TRBV18 and TRBJ2-5, the full variable domain reads NAGVMQNPRHLVRRRGQEARLRCSPMKGHSHVYWYRQLPEEGLKFMVYLQKENIIDESGMPKERFSAEFPKEGPSILRIQQVVRGDSAAYFCASSPLAWREETQYFGPGTRLLVL.

This clonotype was detected many times. The CDR3 here is CASSQERGRDTEAFF. As DNA, the CDR3 is TGCGCCAGCAGCCAAGAAAGGGGGCGAGACACTGAAGCTTTCTTT. The chain uses TRBV4-3 and TRBJ1-1; 7 nucleotides match TRBD1. V lost 0 bases to trimming and J lost 3 bases; unmatched junction nucleotides: 4. The CDR3 is 15 amino acids. Germline CDR1 and CDR2: LGHNA and YSLEER.

This clonotype has at least ten counts. The genes are TRBV4-1 and TRBJ2-1; 9 nucleotides match TRBD1. CDR1 MGHRA and CDR2 YSYEKL come from the germline V gene. The CDR3 contains 16 residues. With V trimmed by 0 bases and J by 4 bases, 4 bases remained unmatched. CDR3 protein: CASSQDGGQGYNEQFF. The CDR3 DNA reads TGCGCCAGCAGCCAAGATGGGGGACAGGGATACAATGAGCAGTTCTTC.

This clonotype was found many times. In nucleotides, the CDR3 is TGTGCCAGCCGCTTCAGGGAGGGACAGCCCCAGCATTTT. It specifies CASRFREGQPQHF. The chain combines TRBV12-3 or TRBV12-4 with TRBJ1-5, with D possibly being TRBD1 (5 bases). The CDR3 contains 13 residues. Trimming pared 8 bases from V and 7 bases from J, leaving 15 bases between.

This clonotype has a count of ten or more. J is TRBJ2-7 and V is TRBV3-1; 9 nucleotides agree with TRBD1. V lost 3 bases and J lost 6; bases outside the gene matches: 9. Germline CDR1 is LGHDT and CDR2 is YNNKEL (reference sequence). The CDR3 spans 15 residues. CDR3 DNA: TGTGCCAGCAGCCAGCTCGGGACAGGGCTTCGCGAGCAGTACTTC. Residues: CASSQLGTGLREQYF.

About this clonotype: This may come from a read error, since a much larger clone is one base off. This chain links TRBV5-1 with TRBJ2-7; 8 bases map to TRBD2. Trimming cost V 0 bases and J 3 bases; bases outside gene matches: 2. The length of the CDR3 is 14 residues. CDR1 is SGHRS and CDR2 is YFSETQ in the germline V gene. Here the CDR3 DNA reads TGCGCCAGCAGCTTGGTCGGGGGGGGCTACGAGCAGTACTTC. Translation gives CASSLVGGGYEQYF.

Notes on this clonotype: A read error may explain this, as a much larger clone is one base away. V usage is TRBV9 and J usage is TRBJ2-6; D is unclear. V was trimmed by 1 base and J by 4 bases, leaving 3 bases between them. CDR1 and CDR2 from the germline V gene are SGDLS and YYNGEE. The CDR3 has 13 residues. The DNA for the CDR3 is TGTGCCAGCAGCGTAAGAGGGGCCAACGTCCTGACTTTC. This sequence encodes CASSVRGANVLTF.

Turning to this clonotype: This may stem from a read error, because a much larger clone lies one nucleotide away. CDR3 sequence (DNA): TGTGCCAGCAGCAAGTCGGGGACCGAGCAGTTCTTC. Its protein is CASSKSGTEQFF. The rearrangement links TRBV7-9 to TRBJ2-1, with D perhaps given as TRBD1 or TRBD2 (5 bases each). This CDR3 is 12 amino acids long. Germline values: CDR1 SEHNR, CDR2 FQNEAQ (reference sequence). Deletions cut 5 bases from V and 10 bases from J, with 12 bases between.

Many counts were recorded for this clonotype. Here the CDR3 reads CASSRWTGYEKLFF. The CDR3 bases are TGTGCCAGCAGTCGTTGGACAGGGTATGAAAAACTGTTTTTT. The chain joins TRBV6-5 to TRBJ1-4; TRBD1 matches 8 bases. The V and J ends lost 5 bases and 6 bases, in that order; junction bases with no gene match: 5. CDR1 is MNHEY, CDR2 SVGAGI, per germline. This CDR3 is 14 amino acids long.

This clonotype was seen repeatedly, ten times or more. The gene calls are TRBV12-3 or TRBV12-4 and TRBJ1-5; D unclear. This CDR3 comprises 16 residues. The germline V and J ends were trimmed by 5 bases and 4 bases, with 18 bases remaining between them. In DNA form, the CDR3 reads TGTGCCAGCAGTCACGACTTATATGACCTTAATCAGCCCCAGCATTTT. Protein sequence: CASSHDLYDLNQPQHF.

Many counts were recorded for this clonotype. The chain combines TRBV3-1 with TRBJ2-2, with D perhaps assigned TRBD1 or TRBD2 (5 bases each). This CDR3 has 14 amino acids. Germline V gene sequence: CDR1 LGHDT, CDR2 YNNKEL (reference sequence). V gave up 2 bases and J gave up 5 bases, with 9 bases separating them. The CDR3 bases are TGTGCCAGCAGCCAATTTGGGGGAACCGGGGAGCTGTTTTTT. Residues: CASSQFGGTGELFF.

Turning to this clonotype: A much larger clone lies one base from this, so it may be a read error. The gene calls are TRBV5-6 and TRBJ1-1, with a tentative D call TRBD1 (5 bases). The CDR3 length is 15 residues. V lost 0 bases and J lost 3, with 12 bases in between. Germline CDR1 is SGHDT and CDR2 is YYEEEE. The CDR3 sequence is CASSLGGTTYTEAFF. The CDR3 nucleotides are TGTGCCAGCAGCTTGGGGGGCACCACTTACACTGAAGCTTTCTTT. Based on the CDR3 plus reference TRBV5-6 and TRBJ1-1, the full variable domain is DAGVTQSPTHLIKTRGQQVTLRCSPKSGHDTVSWYQQALGQGPQFIFQYYEEEERQRGNFPDRFSGHQFPNYSSELNVNALLLGDSALYLCASSLGGTTYTEAFFGQGTRLTVV.

This clonotype is labeled as medium-sized. The rearrangement links TRBV5-1 to TRBJ2-2; D is possibly TRBD2 (6 bases). Per germline, CDR1 SGHRS and CDR2 YFSETQ. Between the trimmed V and J ends, which lost 4 bases and 1 base, there was a span of 14 bases. This CDR3 spans 16 amino acids. The CDR3 loop reads CASSPLHGGNTGELFF. In nucleotides, the CDR3 is TGCGCCAGCAGCCCCCTCCACGGGGGGAACACCGGGGAGCTGTTTTTT. The full variable domain, its missing parts supplied by reference TRBV5-1 and TRBJ2-2, is KAGVTQTPRYLIKTRGQQVTLSCSPISGHRSVSWYQQTPGQGLQFLFEYFSETQRNKGNFPGRFSGRQFSNSRSEMNVSTLELGDSALYLCASSPLHGGNTGELFFGEGSRLTVL.

This clonotype was counted ten times or more. The chain employs TRBV7-9 and TRBJ2-1; no firm D call. The V gene lost 11 bases and the J gene lost 0 bases, with 11 bases spanning the gap. From germline, CDR1 is SEHNR and CDR2 FQNEAQ (reference sequence). The CDR3 sequence is 13 residues long. The CDR3 sequence: CAGEGDSYNEQFF. CDR3 in DNA: TGTGCCGGAGAAGGAGACTCCTACAATGAGCAGTTCTTC.

In this sample, this clonotype turned up many times. This chain uses TRBV7-2 with TRBJ1-1, with 8 bases fitting TRBD1. This CDR3 region has 12 residues. Germline V gives CDR1 SGHTA, CDR2 FQGNSA. J was trimmed by 11 bases and V by 5 bases; bases with no gene match: 7. In DNA, the CDR3 is TGTGCCAGCAGCCCTTCACAGGGGGTGGCTTTCTTT. This codes for CASSPSQGVAFF.

The table lists this clonotype with many counts. The genes are TRBV6-6 and TRBJ2-1; D is possibly TRBD2 (6 bases). Germline V CDR1 and CDR2: MNHNY, SVGAGI (reference sequence). The CDR3 has 12 residues. V dropped 2 bases and J dropped 9 bases, with 8 bases sitting between them. The CDR3 region has the DNA TGTGCCAGCAGTTACGGGGGGAGTGAGCAGTTCTTC. Translating it yields CASSYGGSEQFF.

The sample holds many counts of this clonotype. The chain has TRBV5-1 and TRBJ2-3, with a possible D match to TRBD1 (6 bases). The CDR3 has 15 residues. Germline V CDR1 and CDR2: SGHRS, YFSETQ. The germline V and J ends were trimmed by 2 bases and 5 bases, with 15 bases remaining between them. The CDR3, as DNA: TGCGCCAGCAGCTTACAGGGATCGAAGATAGATACGCAGTATTTT. Its translation is CASSLQGSKIDTQYF.

The sample holds many counts of this clonotype. V usage is TRBV6-5 and J usage is TRBJ2-2, with 8 bases that match TRBD2. This CDR3 is built from 18 residues. The germline V gene has CDR1 MNHEY and CDR2 SVGAGI. After removal of 0 bases from V and 3 bases from J, the junction contained 9 bases not matched to a gene. The DNA for the CDR3 is TGTGCCAGCAGTTACTCTCCCCGAACTAGCGGTGACACCGGGGAGCTGTTTTTT. This codes for CASSYSPRTSGDTGELFF.

In its sample, this clonotype was seen many times. The gene calls are TRBV7-6 and TRBJ2-7; the D is unclear. The CDR3 is 14 amino acids. V lost 5 bases, J lost 0 bases, and 11 bases lay in between. The germline V gene has CDR1 SGHVS and CDR2 FNYEAQ. The CDR3, as DNA: TGTGCCAGCAGCCCCCGCGAGTCCTCCTACGAGCAGTACTTC. It translates to CASSPRESSYEQYF. Variable domain in full (rest from reference TRBV7-6 and TRBJ2-7): GAGVSQSPRYKVTKRGQDVALRCDPISGHVSLYWYRQALGQGPEFLTYFNYEAQQDKSGLPNDRFSAERPEGSISTLTIQRTEQRDSAMYRCASSPRESSYEQYFGPGTRLTVT.

This clonotype was seen repeatedly, ten times or more. This chain links TRBV28 with TRBJ1-3; D unclear. This CDR3 comprises 15 residues. V lost 3 bases and J lost 0, with 9 bases in between. CDR1 and CDR2 (germline): MDHEN, SYDVKM. The CDR3 loop reads CASSFRRSSGNTIYF. CDR3 DNA sequence: TGTGCCAGCAGTTTCCGACGGAGCTCTGGAAACACCATATATTTT.

This clonotype was counted ten times or more. The V gene is TRBV12-3 or TRBV12-4, the J gene TRBJ2-5; 10 positions agree with TRBD1. V lost 6 bases to trimming and J lost 5 bases; unmatched junction nucleotides: 9. CDR3 size: 15 residues. The CDR3, as DNA: TGTGCCAGCAGGACAGGGGGCCTTACGGGGGAGACCCAGTACTTC. Protein product: CASRTGGLTGETQYF.

The chain carries TRBV20-1 and TRBJ1-2; maybe TRBD1 (6 bases). Germline CDR1 DFQATT, CDR2 SNEGSKA (reference sequence). V was trimmed by 5 bases and J by 6 bases, leaving 13 bases between them. The CDR3 has 12 residues. CDR3 coding DNA: TGCAGTGCTCACAGGGAGTTCGATGGCTACACCTTC. Protein sequence: CSAHREFDGYTF.

This clonotype was counted between two and nine times. This chain links TRBV29-1 with TRBJ2-2; a weak D match, TRBD2 (6 bases). Germline lookup yields CDR1 SQVTM and CDR2 ANQGSEA. The CDR3 is made up of 16 amino acids. Trimming shortened V by 2 bases and J by 4 bases, and 17 bases separated the two germline ends. CDR3 bases: TGCAGCGTTGAATTGAGGTTGGGGACTGTCACCGGGGAGCTGTTTTTT. Translation gives CSVELRLGTVTGELFF.

This clonotype was observed a handful of times. CDR3 sequence reads: CASSLPTTGPGGYTF. CDR3 nucleotide sequence: TGTGCCAGCAGCTTGCCGACAACCGGCCCCGGGGGCTACACCTTC. The chain joins TRBV5-5 to TRBJ1-2; no clear D. CDR1 is SGHKS and CDR2 is YYEKEE in the germline V gene (reference sequence). Trimming removed 1 base from V and 8 bases from J, with 18 bases in between. The CDR3 is made up of 15 amino acids.

This clonotype was found many times. The chain recombines TRBV15 with TRBJ2-2; 8 bases are a match to TRBD1. V trimming: 2 bases; J trimming: 2 bases; junction bases outside the gene matches: 4. The CDR3 extends over 16 amino acids. Germline CDR1 LNHNV, CDR2 YYDKDF (reference sequence). CDR3 nucleotide sequence: TGTGCCACCAGCAGACCGGGACAGGCCAACACCGGGGAGCTGTTTTTT. Encoded protein: CATSRPGQANTGELFF.

Ten or more counts support this clonotype. The chain combines TRBV5-1 with TRBJ1-2, with D unclear. V was shortened by 0 bases and J by 3 bases, with 9 bases between the two germline ends. Germline assignment: CDR1 SGHRS and CDR2 YFSETQ. The CDR3 is 14 residues long. CDR3 nucleotides: TGCGCCAGCAGCTTGGCGGCAGTACACTATGGCTACACCTTC. Translated: CASSLAAVHYGYTF. The whole variable domain, remainder taken from reference TRBV5-1 and TRBJ1-2, is KAGVTQTPRYLIKTRGQQVTLSCSPISGHRSVSWYQQTPGQGLQFLFEYFSETQRNKGNFPGRFSGRQFSNSRSEMNVSTLELGDSALYLCASSLAAVHYGYTFGSGTRLTVV.

This clonotype was picked up many times. The genes are TRBV5-1 and TRBJ2-7; D may be TRBD2 (6 bases). V lost 1 base to trimming and J lost 1 base, with 12 bases between them. The germline gives CDR1 SGHRS, CDR2 YFSETQ. The CDR3 contains 15 residues. DNA for the CDR3: TGCGCCAGCAGCTTGACGGCAGGAGGGTCCTACGAGCAGTACTTC. Protein product: CASSLTAGGSYEQYF.

This clonotype occurred many times. The gene calls are TRBV9 and TRBJ2-5, with D possibly matching TRBD2 (7 bases). V shed 0 bases and J shed 3 bases, with 15 bases lying between them. The CDR3 loop spans 16 amino acids. CDR1 is SGDLS and CDR2 is YYNGEE in the germline V gene. As DNA, the CDR3 is TGTGCCAGCAGCGTAGAGGGGGGGCAATGGGAAGAGACCCAGTACTTC. Encoded protein: CASSVEGGQWEETQYF.

This clonotype was observed many times. The chain joins TRBV9 to TRBJ2-7; D might be TRBD2 (5 bases). Germline CDR1 reads SGDLS; CDR2 reads YYNGEE. The CDR3 covers 15 residues. V shed 4 bases and J shed 2 bases, with 16 bases lying between them. For the CDR3, the DNA is TGTGCCAGCAGCCTGACCGGGGATGCCGCCTACGAGCAGTACTTC. Translated, it gives CASSLTGDAAYEQYF.

CDR3 loop: CASSQETGVTGELFF. The CDR3 DNA follows: TGTGCCAGCAGCCAAGAAACGGGGGTCACCGGGGAGCTGTTTTTT. The chain employs TRBV14 and TRBJ2-2, with TRBD2 as a possible D gene (6 bases). Germline values: CDR1 SGHDN, CDR2 FVKESK. The CDR3 is 15 amino acids. Trimming removed 0 bases at V and 4 bases at J, with 9 bases between.